These 27 T cell receptor beta chains were sequenced from one sample in a study of identical twins. TCRdb re-derived calls from the 5' RACE reads in MiXCR, one entry per CDR3 protein. In the table there are 260,000 or so distinct CDR3 sequences, 7.5% of which are singletons. These data were likewise used in another study, on yellow fever vaccine responses in identical twins.

The sample consisted of CD8+ T cells sorted from blood. The origin of the receptors is a woman under 30 in good health.

This clonotype was observed at least ten times. The chain joins TRBV5-5 to TRBJ2-7, with 13 bases aligning to TRBD2. This CDR3 has 17 residues. With 0 bases clipped from V and 2 bases from J, the junction kept 5 bases outside the gene matches. Germline V gene data show CDR1 as SGHKS and CDR2 as YYEKEE (reference sequence). This CDR3 reads CASSLAGGLAGTYEQYF. DNA for the CDR3: TGTGCCAGCAGCTTGGCTGGGGGACTAGCGGGGACCTACGAGCAGTACTTC.

This clonotype was picked up many times. This chain connects TRBV7-9 to TRBJ2-3; the D gene is possibly TRBD2 (5 bases). The germline V gene encodes CDR1 SEHNR and CDR2 FQNEAQ (reference sequence). This CDR3 has 15 amino acids. The V end was cut by 1 base, the J end by 3 bases, with 11 bases between. CDR3 in amino acids: CASSLVGSNTDTQYF. In DNA form, the CDR3 reads TGTGCCAGCAGCTTAGTAGGGAGCAATACAGATACGCAGTATTTT. Using reference TRBV7-9 and TRBJ2-3 for the parts outside the CDR3, the full variable domain is DTGVSQNPRHKITKRGQNVTFRCDPISEHNRLYWYRQTLGQGPEFLTYFQNEAQLEKSRLLSDRFSAERPKGSFSTLEIQRTEQGDSAMYLCASSLVGSNTDTQYFGPGTRLTVL.

This clonotype came up many times. This rearrangement joins TRBV14 to TRBJ2-1, with 7 bases identical to TRBD1. The trim removed 3 bases at V and 8 bases at J, leaving 7 bases unmatched. CDR1 is SGHDN and CDR2 is FVKESK in the germline V gene. The CDR3 totals 14 residues. CDR3 in DNA: TGTGCCAGCAGCCAGCAGACAGGGTTGGATGAGCAGTTCTTC. Protein product: CASSQQTGLDEQFF.

This clonotype was seen more than once but under ten times. The V gene is TRBV3-1, the J gene TRBJ1-2; D is unclear. Deletions cut 1 base from V and 6 bases from J, with 12 bases between. The CDR3 length is 14 residues. From germline, CDR1 is LGHDT and CDR2 YNNKEL (reference sequence). The CDR3 region is CASSQAVRVDGYTF. The CDR3 DNA sequence: TGTGCCAGCAGCCAAGCGGTTCGGGTGGATGGCTACACCTTC.

The chain uses TRBV4-1 and TRBJ2-1; D is unclear. Trimming cost V 5 bases and J 1 base, with 12 bases left between them. CDR1 is MGHRA, CDR2 YSYEKL, per germline. The CDR3 contains 15 residues. The CDR3 nucleotides read TGCGCCAGCAGCACCGAGTTTGGGTCCTACAATGAGCAGTTCTTC. Translated, it gives CASSTEFGSYNEQFF.

This clonotype was observed a handful of times. V is TRBV7-9 and J is TRBJ2-1, with 9 positions matching TRBD2. This CDR3 is 17 amino acids long. V dropped 5 bases and J dropped 0; count of bases not matched to a gene: 8. CDR1 and CDR2 from the germline V gene are SEHNR and FQNEAQ (reference sequence). The CDR3 here is CASSPRSGRPSYNEQFF. CDR3 sequence (DNA): TGTGCCAGCAGCCCTAGGAGCGGGAGGCCCTCCTACAATGAGCAGTTCTTC.

This clonotype has just a few counts. V is TRBV28 and J is TRBJ2-7; a possible D gene is TRBD2 (7 bases). Trimming stripped 2 bases from V and 3 bases from J, with 14 bases between. From germline, CDR1 is MDHEN and CDR2 SYDVKM. The CDR3 has 15 amino acids. The CDR3: CASSLGPGEGYEQYF. CDR3 bases: TGTGCCAGCAGTTTAGGTCCAGGGGAGGGCTACGAGCAGTACTTC.

This chain links TRBV15 with TRBJ2-7; no reliable D call. Trimming left V 3 bases short and J 4 bases short, with 13 bases between. Germline V lookup: CDR1 LNHNV, CDR2 YYDKDF (reference sequence). This CDR3 is built from 14 residues. The CDR3 loop reads CATSSKGDSYEQYV. The CDR3 bases are TGTGCCACCAGCAGTAAAGGAGACTCATACGAGCAGTACGTC.

This clonotype has a handful of counts. The genes are TRBV5-1 and TRBJ2-7, with D possibly matching TRBD2 (7 bases). Germline V lookup: CDR1 SGHRS, CDR2 YFSETQ. CDR3 size: 15 residues. Trimming removed 0 bases at V and 0 bases at J, with 10 bases between. The CDR3 DNA is TGCGCCAGCAGCTTGGGAGCGGGACACTCCTACGAGCAGTACTTC. It is translated as CASSLGAGHSYEQYF.

This clonotype was detected many times. The chain couples TRBV12-3 or TRBV12-4 to TRBJ2-2, with D tentatively TRBD1 (5 bases). The V and J ends lost 6 bases and 1 base respectively, with 12 bases between them. The CDR3 length is 15 residues. The CDR3 sequence: CASSTNTGNTGELFF. CDR3 nucleotides: TGTGCCAGCAGCACTAATACAGGGAACACCGGGGAGCTGTTTTTT.

The chain combines TRBV2 with TRBJ2-1; 11 bases map to TRBD2. This CDR3 is 19 amino acids long. Germline CDR1 SNHLY, CDR2 FYNNEI. The trim removed 4 bases at V and 2 bases at J, leaving 13 bases unmatched. The DNA for the CDR3 is TGTGCCAGCAGTGCGTCGACTAGCGGGGATTTATGGACCTACAATGAGCAGTTCTTC. As protein: CASSASTSGDLWTYNEQFF.

This clonotype was counted many times. This sequence joins TRBV27 and TRBJ2-1; possible D gene TRBD2, 6 bases. Germline V gene sequence: CDR1 MNHEY, CDR2 SMNVEV (reference sequence). The CDR3 consists of 13 residues. V lost 2 bases and J 8 bases, leaving 10 bases between the germline ends. The CDR3 here is CASSLLGGDEQFF. The CDR3 region has the DNA TGTGCCAGCAGTTTACTTGGAGGGGATGAGCAGTTCTTC.

This clonotype was seen many times. This sequence joins TRBV7-9 and TRBJ1-5; no clear D. Germline loops: CDR1 SEHNR, CDR2 FQNEAQ (reference sequence). This CDR3 has 14 amino acids. V was trimmed by 1 base and J by 2 bases, leaving 6 bases between them. The CDR3 nucleotides read TGTGCCAGCAGCTTAGAGAGAGGCAATCAGCCCCAGCATTTT. It encodes CASSLERGNQPQHF.

This clonotype has a handful of counts. The gene calls are TRBV27 and TRBJ2-3, with 8 bases that match TRBD2. Trimming at V came to 2 bases and at J to 6 bases, leaving 7 bases not matched to a gene. This CDR3 spans 15 amino acids. Per the germline V gene, CDR1 is MNHEY and CDR2 is SMNVEV (reference sequence). The CDR3 DNA reads as TGTGCCAGCAGTTTACCGGGGGGGGCTTTCGATACGCAGTATTTT. It translates to CASSLPGGAFDTQYF.

This clonotype was found many times. Here the CDR3 DNA reads TGTGCCAGCGACGGTAACTCTGGAAACACCATATATTTT. Its protein is CASDGNSGNTIYF. This sequence joins TRBV2 and TRBJ1-3, with D unresolved. The CDR3 consists of 13 residues. The germline V gene encodes CDR1 SNHLY and CDR2 FYNNEI. Deletions cut 8 bases from V and 0 bases from J, with 8 bases between.

The rearrangement links TRBV28 to TRBJ2-1, with D unresolved. The CDR3 consists of 14 residues. The V gene's germline CDR1 is MDHEN and CDR2 SYDVKM. Trimming stripped 6 bases from V and 6 bases from J, with 15 bases between. The CDR3: CASRLLPGPNEQFF. Written as DNA, the CDR3 is TGTGCCAGCAGGCTACTCCCCGGCCCCAATGAGCAGTTCTTC.

The gene calls are TRBV12-3 or TRBV12-4 and TRBJ2-5, with 12 bases that match TRBD2. The CDR3 has 16 residues. V lost 6 bases and J lost 5; bases outside the gene matches: 10. This CDR3 is CASSPTSGRYQETQYF. The CDR3 DNA follows: TGTGCCAGCAGCCCTACTAGCGGGAGGTATCAGGAGACCCAGTACTTC.

This clonotype was counted only a few times. This rearrangement joins TRBV14 to TRBJ1-6, with no clear D. Germline V gives CDR1 SGHDN, CDR2 FVKESK. The V and J ends lost 5 bases and 9 bases respectively, with 8 bases between them. The CDR3 totals 12 residues. The CDR3 bases are TGTGCCAGCAGCAAGAGAGGTTCACCCCTCCACTTT. The encoded protein is CASSKRGSPLHF.

The V gene is TRBV28, the J gene TRBJ2-3, with D possibly matching TRBD1 (6 bases). The V gene lost 2 bases and the J gene lost 10 bases, with 22 bases spanning the gap. Germline CDR1 is MDHEN and CDR2 is SYDVKM. This CDR3 has 16 amino acids. Written as DNA, the CDR3 is TGTGCCAGCAGTTTAGGATCCGGTTTTAGGGCAGGGGCGCAGTATTTT. Residues: CASSLGSGFRAGAQYF.

This clonotype was counted between two and nine times. The CDR3 loop is CASSQASGSTKNIQYF. CDR3 in DNA: TGTGCCAGCAGCCAAGCCAGCGGGAGTACCAAAAACATTCAGTACTTC. The V call is TRBV3-1, the J call TRBJ2-4; 8 nucleotides match TRBD2. The V segment lost 1 base and the J segment 2 bases; nucleotides outside the gene matches: 4. The CDR3 has 16 residues. Per the germline V gene, CDR1 is LGHDT and CDR2 is YNNKEL (reference sequence).

This clonotype was observed a handful of times. This chain connects TRBV29-1 to TRBJ1-1; tentative D call: TRBD1 (6 bases). V was shortened by 4 bases and J by 6 bases, with 15 bases between the two germline ends. CDR1 and CDR2 from the germline V gene are SQVTM and ANQGSEA. The CDR3 spans 13 residues. The CDR3 here is CSVVGGPLAEAFF. As DNA, the CDR3 is TGCAGCGTTGTCGGGGGGCCGCTCGCTGAAGCTTTCTTT.

The chain couples TRBV20-1 to TRBJ2-7; D is possibly TRBD2 (5 bases). Looked up from germline, CDR1 is DFQATT and CDR2 is SNEGSKA (reference sequence). V was cut by 7 bases and J by 4 bases, with 17 bases left in between. The CDR3 contains 13 residues. The CDR3 spells CSGGRGREYEQYF. For the CDR3, the DNA is TGCAGTGGCGGTCGTGGGAGAGAGTACGAGCAGTACTTC.

This clonotype was detected many times. This sequence joins TRBV27 and TRBJ2-7, with 9 nucleotides matching TRBD2. The V gene end was trimmed by 0 bases and the J gene end by 3 bases; junction bases not matched to a gene: 12. From germline, CDR1 is MNHEY and CDR2 SMNVEV (reference sequence). The CDR3 consists of 18 residues. The CDR3 sequence: CASSLSRAGLAGRYEQYF. The CDR3 coding sequence is TGTGCCAGCAGTTTATCACGTGCGGGGCTAGCGGGACGCTACGAGCAGTACTTC.

This clonotype showed up just a few times. The chain combines TRBV7-6 with TRBJ2-1; D possibly uses TRBD1 or TRBD2 (5 bases each). Germline assignment: CDR1 SGHVS and CDR2 FNYEAQ. The CDR3 contains 15 residues. Trimming cost V 1 base and J 8 bases, with 15 bases left between them. The DNA for the CDR3 is TGTGCCAGCAGCTTAGGGGGGAGCCCCGGGTATGAGCAGTTCTTC. Protein product: CASSLGGSPGYEQFF. The full variable domain, its missing parts supplied by reference TRBV7-6 and TRBJ2-1, is GAGVSQSPRYKVTKRGQDVALRCDPISGHVSLYWYRQALGQGPEFLTYFNYEAQQDKSGLPNDRFSAERPEGSISTLTIQRTEQRDSAMYRCASSLGGSPGYEQFFGPGTRLTVL.

This rearrangement joins TRBV5-1 to TRBJ2-1; D assignment may be TRBD1 or TRBD2 (6 bases each). In germline, CDR1 is SGHRS, CDR2 YFSETQ. V was cut by 1 base and J by 8 bases, with 16 bases left in between. CDR3 length: 15 residues. CDR3 sequence reads: CASSLWGALSYEQFF. The CDR3 DNA reads as TGCGCCAGCAGCTTGTGGGGGGCGCTTAGCTATGAGCAGTTCTTC.

This clonotype was observed many times. This chain links TRBV12-3 or TRBV12-4 with TRBJ1-2; D call uncertain. With 7 bases removed from V and 2 bases from J, the gap between germline ends came to 17 bases. The CDR3 runs to 15 residues. CDR3 DNA: TGTGCCAGCATTCCCCTGCCGGGAGCAAACTATGGCTACACCTTC. Protein product: CASIPLPGANYGYTF.

This clonotype appeared many times. This sequence joins TRBV19 and TRBJ1-3, with D possibly TRBD1 on 5 matching bases. The CDR3 runs to 15 residues. V was shortened by 3 bases and J by 2 bases, with 11 bases between the two germline ends. Germline assignment: CDR1 LNHDA and CDR2 SQIVND (reference sequence). The CDR3 nucleotides are TGTGCCAGTAGTATTGGAGTAGGGGCTGGAAACACCATATATTTT. Its translation: CASSIGVGAGNTIYF.